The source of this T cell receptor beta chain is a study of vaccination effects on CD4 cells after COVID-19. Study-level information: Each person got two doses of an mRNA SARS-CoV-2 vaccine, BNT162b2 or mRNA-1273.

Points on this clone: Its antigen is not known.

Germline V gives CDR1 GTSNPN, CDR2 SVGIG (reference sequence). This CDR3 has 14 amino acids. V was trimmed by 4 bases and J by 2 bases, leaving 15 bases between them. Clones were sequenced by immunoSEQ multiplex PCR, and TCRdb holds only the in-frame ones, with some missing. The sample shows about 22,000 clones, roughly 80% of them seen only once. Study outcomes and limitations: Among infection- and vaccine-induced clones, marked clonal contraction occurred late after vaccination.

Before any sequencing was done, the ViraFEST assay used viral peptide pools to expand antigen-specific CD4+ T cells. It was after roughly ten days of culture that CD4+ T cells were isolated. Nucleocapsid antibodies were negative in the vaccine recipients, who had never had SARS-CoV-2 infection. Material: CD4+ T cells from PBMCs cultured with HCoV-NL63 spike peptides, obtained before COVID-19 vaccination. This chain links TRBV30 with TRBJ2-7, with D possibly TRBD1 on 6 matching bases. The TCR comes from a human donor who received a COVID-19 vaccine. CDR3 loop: CAWKPGQLTYEQYF. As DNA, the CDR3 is TGTGCCTGGAAACCAGGACAGCTTACCTACGAGCAGTACTTC. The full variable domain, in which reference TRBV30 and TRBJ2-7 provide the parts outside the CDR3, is SQTIHQWPATLVQPVGSPLSLECTVEGTSNPNLYWYRQAAGRGLQLLFYSVGIGQISSEVPQNLSASRPQDRQFILSSKKLLLSDSGFYLCAWKPGQLTYEQYFGPGTRLTVT.